This entry is about one T cell receptor beta chain. The data stem from a study of blood T cell repertoires in COVID-19. Overall study context: Samples representing acute and convalescent COVID-19 were sourced from the United States, Italy and Spain.

As processed by the authors: Reference gene primer amplification in the assay estimated nucleated cell counts. Libraries were prepared by immunoSEQ multiplex PCR; TCRdb keeps only in-frame clonotypes and omits some of them. V and J calls and clone size come straight from that table; D and trimming were deduced from the DNA. The sample records 60,000 to 65,000 clones, roughly 71% being singletons. Sequenced sample: peripheral blood. The sequence was obtained from a woman of 80 years or more with acute or convalescent COVID-19.

CDR3 in amino acids: CASSVREASYNEQFF. CDR3 coding DNA: TGTGCCAGCAGCGTGCGGGAGGCCTCCTACAATGAGCAGTTCTTC. The gene calls are TRBV5-4 and TRBJ2-1, with 8 positions matching TRBD2. The ends lost 4 bases at V and 0 bases at J; junction bases unmatched: 3. Germline V gives CDR1 SGHNT, CDR2 YYREEE (reference sequence). The CDR3 is made up of 15 amino acids.